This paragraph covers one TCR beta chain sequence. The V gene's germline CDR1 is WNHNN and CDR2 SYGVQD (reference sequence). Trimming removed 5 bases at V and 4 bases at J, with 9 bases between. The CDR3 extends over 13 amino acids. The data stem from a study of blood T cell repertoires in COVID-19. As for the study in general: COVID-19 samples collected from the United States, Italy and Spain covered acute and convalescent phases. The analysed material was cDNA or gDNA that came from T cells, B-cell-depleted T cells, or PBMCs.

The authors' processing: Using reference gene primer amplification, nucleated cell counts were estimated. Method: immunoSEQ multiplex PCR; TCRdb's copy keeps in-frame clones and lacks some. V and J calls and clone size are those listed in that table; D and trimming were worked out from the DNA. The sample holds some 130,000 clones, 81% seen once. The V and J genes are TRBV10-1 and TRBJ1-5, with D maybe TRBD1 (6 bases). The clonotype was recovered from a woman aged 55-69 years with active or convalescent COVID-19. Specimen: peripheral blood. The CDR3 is CASSYRDNQPQHF. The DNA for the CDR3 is TGCGCCAGCAGTTACAGGGATAATCAGCCCCAGCATTTT.